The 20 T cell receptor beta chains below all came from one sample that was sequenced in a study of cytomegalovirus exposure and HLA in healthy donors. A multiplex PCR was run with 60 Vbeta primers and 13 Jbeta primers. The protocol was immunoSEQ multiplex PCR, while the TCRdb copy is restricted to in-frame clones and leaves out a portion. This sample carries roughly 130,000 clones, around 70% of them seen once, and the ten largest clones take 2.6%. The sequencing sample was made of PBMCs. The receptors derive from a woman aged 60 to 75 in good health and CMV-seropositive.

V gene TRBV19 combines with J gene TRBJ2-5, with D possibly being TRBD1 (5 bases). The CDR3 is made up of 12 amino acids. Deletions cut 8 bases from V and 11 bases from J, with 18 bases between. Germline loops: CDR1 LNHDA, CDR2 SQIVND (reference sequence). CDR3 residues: CASRRGSEKQYF. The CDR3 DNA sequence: TGTGCCAGTCGAAGGGGCAGCGAAAAGCAGTACTTC.

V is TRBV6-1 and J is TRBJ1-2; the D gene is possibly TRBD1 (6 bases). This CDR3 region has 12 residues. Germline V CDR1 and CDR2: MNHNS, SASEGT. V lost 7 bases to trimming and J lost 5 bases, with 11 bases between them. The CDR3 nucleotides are TGTGCCAGCACTTACAGGGTTTATGGCTACACCTTC. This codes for CASTYRVYGYTF.

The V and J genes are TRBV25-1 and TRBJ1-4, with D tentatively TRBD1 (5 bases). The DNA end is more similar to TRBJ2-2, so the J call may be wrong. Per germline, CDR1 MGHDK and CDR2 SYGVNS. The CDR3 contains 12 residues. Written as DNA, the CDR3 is TGTGCCAGCAGTCAGTGGACAGGGGAGCTGTTTTTT. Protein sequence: CASSQWTGELFF.

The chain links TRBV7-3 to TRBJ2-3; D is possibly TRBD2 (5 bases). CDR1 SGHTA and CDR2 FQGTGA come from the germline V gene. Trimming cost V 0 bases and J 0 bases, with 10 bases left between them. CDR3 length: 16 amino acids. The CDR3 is CASSLTSPGSTDTQYF. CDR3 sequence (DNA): TGTGCCAGCAGCTTAACATCTCCGGGGAGCACAGATACGCAGTATTTT. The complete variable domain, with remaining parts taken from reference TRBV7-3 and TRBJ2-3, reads GAGVSQTPSNKVTEKGKYVELRCDPISGHTALYWYRQSLGQGPEFLIYFQGTGAADDSGLPNDRFFAVRPEGSVSTLKIQRTERGDSAVYLCASSLTSPGSTDTQYFGPGTRLTVL.

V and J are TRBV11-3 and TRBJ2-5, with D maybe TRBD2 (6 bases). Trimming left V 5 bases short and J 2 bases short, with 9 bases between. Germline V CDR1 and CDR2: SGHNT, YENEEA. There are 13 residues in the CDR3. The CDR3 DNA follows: TGTGCCAGCAGCCGGGACTTGCAAGAGACCCAGTACTTC. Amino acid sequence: CASSRDLQETQYF.

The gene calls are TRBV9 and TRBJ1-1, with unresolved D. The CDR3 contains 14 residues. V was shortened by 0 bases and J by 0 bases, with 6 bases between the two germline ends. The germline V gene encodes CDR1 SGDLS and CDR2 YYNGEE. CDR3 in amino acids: CASSVAMVNTEAFF. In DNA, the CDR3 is TGTGCCAGCAGCGTAGCTATGGTGAACACTGAAGCTTTCTTT.

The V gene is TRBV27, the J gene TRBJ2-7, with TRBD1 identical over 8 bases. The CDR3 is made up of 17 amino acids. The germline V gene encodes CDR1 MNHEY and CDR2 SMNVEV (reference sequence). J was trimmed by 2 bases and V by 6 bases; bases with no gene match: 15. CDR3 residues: CASSRALQGDLTYEQYF. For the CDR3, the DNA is TGTGCCAGCAGCCGCGCATTACAGGGGGATCTTACCTACGAGCAGTACTTC.

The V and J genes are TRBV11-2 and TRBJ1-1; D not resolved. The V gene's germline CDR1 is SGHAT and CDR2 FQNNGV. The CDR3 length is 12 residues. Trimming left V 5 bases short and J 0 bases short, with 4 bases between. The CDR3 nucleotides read TGTGCCAGCAGCCAAATGAACACTGAAGCTTTCTTT. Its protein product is CASSQMNTEAFF.

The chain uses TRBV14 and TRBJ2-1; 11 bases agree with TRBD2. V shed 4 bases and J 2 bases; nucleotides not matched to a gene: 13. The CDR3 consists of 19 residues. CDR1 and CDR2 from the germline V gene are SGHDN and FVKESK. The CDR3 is CASSPFTSGGLRAYNEQFF. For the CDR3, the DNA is TGTGCCAGCAGCCCTTTTACTAGCGGGGGATTAAGGGCCTACAATGAGCAGTTCTTC.

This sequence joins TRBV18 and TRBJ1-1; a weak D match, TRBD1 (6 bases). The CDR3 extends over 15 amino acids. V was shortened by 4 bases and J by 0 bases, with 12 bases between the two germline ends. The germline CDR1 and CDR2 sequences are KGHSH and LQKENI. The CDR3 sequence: CASSLQQGMNTEAFF. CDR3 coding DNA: TGTGCCAGCTCACTACAACAGGGTATGAACACTGAAGCTTTCTTT.

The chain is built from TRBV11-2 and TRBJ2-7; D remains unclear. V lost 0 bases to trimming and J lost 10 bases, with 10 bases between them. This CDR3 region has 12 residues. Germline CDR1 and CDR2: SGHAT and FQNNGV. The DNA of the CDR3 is TGTGCCAGCAGCTTAGATTCGTGGGCCCAGTACTTC. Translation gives CASSLDSWAQYF.

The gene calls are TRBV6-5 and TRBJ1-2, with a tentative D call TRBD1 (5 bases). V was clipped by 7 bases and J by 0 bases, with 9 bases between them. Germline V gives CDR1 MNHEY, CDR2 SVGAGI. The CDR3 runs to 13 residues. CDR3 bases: TGTGCCAGCACCAAGACAGCTAACTATGGCTACACCTTC. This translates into CASTKTANYGYTF.

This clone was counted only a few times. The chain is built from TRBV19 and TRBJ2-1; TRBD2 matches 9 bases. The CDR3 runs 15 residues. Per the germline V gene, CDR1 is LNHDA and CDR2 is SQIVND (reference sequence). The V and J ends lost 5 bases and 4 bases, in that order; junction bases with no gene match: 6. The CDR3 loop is CASSWGSGGYNEQFF. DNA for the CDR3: TGTGCCAGTAGTTGGGGTAGCGGGGGATACAATGAGCAGTTCTTC. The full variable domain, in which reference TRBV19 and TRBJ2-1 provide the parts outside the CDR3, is DGGITQSPKYLFRKEGQNVTLSCEQNLNHDAMYWYRQDPGQGLRLIYYSQIVNDFQKGDIAEGYSVSREKKESFPLTVTSAQKNPTAFYLCASSWGSGGYNEQFFGPGTRLTVL.

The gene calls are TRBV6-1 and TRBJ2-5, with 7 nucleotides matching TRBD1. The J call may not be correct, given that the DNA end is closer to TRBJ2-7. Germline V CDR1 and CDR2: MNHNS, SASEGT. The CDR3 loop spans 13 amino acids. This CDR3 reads CASSRGQSYEQYF. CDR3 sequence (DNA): TGTGCCAGCAGTCGGGGACAGTCCTACGAGCAGTACTTC.

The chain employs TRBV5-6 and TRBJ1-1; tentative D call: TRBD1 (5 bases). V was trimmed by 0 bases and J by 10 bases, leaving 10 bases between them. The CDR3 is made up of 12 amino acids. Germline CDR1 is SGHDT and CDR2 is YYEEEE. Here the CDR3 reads CASSLGSGGAFF. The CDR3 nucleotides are TGTGCCAGCAGCTTGGGGTCGGGGGGAGCTTTCTTT.

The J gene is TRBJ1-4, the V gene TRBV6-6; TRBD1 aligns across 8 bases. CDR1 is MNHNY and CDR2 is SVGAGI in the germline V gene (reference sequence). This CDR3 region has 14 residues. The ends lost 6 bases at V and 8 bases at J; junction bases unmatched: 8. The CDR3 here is CASRNTGGEEKLFF. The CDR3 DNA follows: TGTGCCAGCAGGAACACAGGGGGGGAAGAAAAACTGTTTTTT.

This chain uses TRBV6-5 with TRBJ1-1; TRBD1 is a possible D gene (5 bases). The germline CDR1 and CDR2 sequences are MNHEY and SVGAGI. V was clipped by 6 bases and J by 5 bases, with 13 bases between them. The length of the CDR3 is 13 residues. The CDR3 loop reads CASRYNGGTEAFF. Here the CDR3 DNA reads TGTGCCAGCAGATACAATGGGGGGACTGAAGCTTTCTTT.

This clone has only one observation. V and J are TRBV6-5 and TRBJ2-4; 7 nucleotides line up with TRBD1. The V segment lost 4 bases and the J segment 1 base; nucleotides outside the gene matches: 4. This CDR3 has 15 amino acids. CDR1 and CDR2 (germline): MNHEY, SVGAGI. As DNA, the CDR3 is TGTGCCAGCAGTTTCTCGGACAGGGCCAAAAACATTCAGTACTTC. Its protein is CASSFSDRAKNIQYF.

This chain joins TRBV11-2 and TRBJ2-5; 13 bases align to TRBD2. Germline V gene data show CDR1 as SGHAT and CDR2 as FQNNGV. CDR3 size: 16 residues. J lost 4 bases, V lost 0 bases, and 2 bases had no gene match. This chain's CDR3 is CASSLDWTSGGETQYF. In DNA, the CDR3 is TGTGCCAGCAGCTTAGACTGGACTAGCGGGGGAGAGACCCAGTACTTC.

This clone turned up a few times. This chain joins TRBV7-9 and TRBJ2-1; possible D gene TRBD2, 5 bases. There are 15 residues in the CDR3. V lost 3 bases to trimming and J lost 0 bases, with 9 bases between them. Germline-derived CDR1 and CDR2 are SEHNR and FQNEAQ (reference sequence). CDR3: CASSFDGSSYNEQFF. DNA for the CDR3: TGTGCCAGCAGCTTCGATGGGAGCTCCTACAATGAGCAGTTCTTC.